This T cell receptor beta chain is drawn from a study of cytomegalovirus exposure and HLA in healthy donors. Study as a whole: Prior work identified about 120 million unique TCR beta sequences in 190 million or so T cells. Findings and limits, study-wide: A later analysis associated 15,000 to 20,000 TCR beta sequences with HLA alleles at a 0.05 false discovery rate.

In the PCR, 60 Vbeta and 13 Jbeta primers were used. Sequenced by immunoSEQ multiplex PCR; TCRdb stores in-frame clones only, minus some. In the table there are around 130,000 clones, 65% to 90% of which are singletons. The germline V gene encodes CDR1 SQVTM and CDR2 ANQGSEA. CDR3 size: 12 residues. This clone was detected only once. Its antigen is currently unknown. V gene TRBV29-1 combines with J gene TRBJ2-5, with TRBD1 matching 7 bases. TRBJ2-7 matches the DNA end more closely, so the J call is doubtful. Sequencing was carried out using PBMCs. This clonotype originated in a man in his fifties in good health and CMV-seronegative. CDR3 sequence reads: CSVGGGLYEQYF. The CDR3 nucleotides are TGCAGCGTTGGAGGGGGCCTATACGAGCAGTACTTC.